This TCR beta chain comes out of a study of blood T cell repertoires in COVID-19. On the study more broadly: Samples of COVID-19 (acute and convalescent) were obtained from the United States, Italy and Spain. T cells, B-cell-depleted T cells, or PBMCs supplied cDNA or gDNA.

The CDR3 totals 12 residues. Germline trimming cut 2 bases from V and 5 bases from J; bases unmatched to any gene: 0. Germline V gene lookup returns CDR1 MRHNA and CDR2 SNTAGT. Original processing methods: By means of reference gene primer amplification, nucleated cell counts were estimated. Sequencing used immunoSEQ multiplex PCR; TCRdb keeps in-frame clones, though not all of them. V and J calls and clone size come straight from that table; D and trimming were deduced from the DNA. The table has about 440,000 clones, roughly 89% seen once. The rearrangement uses TRBV6-4 and TRBJ2-7, with 7 bases that match TRBD1. The sample taken for sequencing was peripheral blood. The TCR originated in a woman aged 30 to 39 with acute or convalescent COVID-19. In DNA form, the CDR3 reads TGTGCCAGCAGTGACGACAGGGACGAGCAGTACTTC. Protein sequence: CASSDDRDEQYF.